The 13 T cell receptor beta chains listed next were all sequenced from one sample in a study of T cell responses to AZD1222 COVID-19 vaccine. Assay: immunoSEQ multiplex PCR; the TCRdb copy retains only in-frame clones and omits some. The repertoire holds some 130,000 clones, with over 85% as singletons. This specimen was peripheral blood, taken on day 0 of AZD1222 vaccination. Receptors were obtained from an adult in good health.

This clone was detected only a few times. This chain connects TRBV2 to TRBJ2-7; a weak D match, TRBD1 (6 bases). Germline CDR1 reads SNHLY; CDR2 reads FYNNEI. Trimming stripped 6 bases from V and 6 bases from J, with 12 bases between. There are 12 residues in the CDR3. The CDR3 coding sequence is TGTGCCAGCAGCGTCAGGGGATTCGAGCAGTACTTC. Translated: CASSVRGFEQYF.

The CDR3 DNA reads as TGTGCCAGCAGTGATCCGGGACAGGGGCCTACTGGAAACACCATATATTTT. Translation: CASSDPGQGPTGNTIYF. This chain joins TRBV6-1 and TRBJ1-3; TRBD1 matches 10 bases. Germline loops: CDR1 MNHNS, CDR2 SASEGT. V shed 3 bases, J shed 2 bases, and the junction held 7 bases outside the gene matches. The CDR3 is made up of 17 amino acids.

This sequence joins TRBV4-2 and TRBJ1-3, with 11 bases that match TRBD1. The V gene end was trimmed by 1 base and the J gene end by 2 bases; junction bases not matched to a gene: 4. Germline V lookup: CDR1 LGHNA, CDR2 YNFKEQ. This CDR3 spans 17 amino acids. The DNA for the CDR3 is TGTGCCAGCAGCCAAGTTGGACAGGGGGCTGCTGGAAACACCATATATTTT. This encodes CASSQVGQGAAGNTIYF.

This clone was counted only a few times. The V and J genes are TRBV20-1 and TRBJ1-2; D possibly corresponds to TRBD1 (6 bases). CDR1 is DFQATT and CDR2 is SNEGSKA in the germline V gene (reference sequence). This CDR3 spans 11 amino acids. CDR3 DNA: TGCAGCTCAGATGACGGGGGCGGCTACACCTTC. This gives the protein CSSDDGGGYTF.

The rearrangement links TRBV30 to TRBJ1-1, with TRBD1 matching over 7 bases. CDR1 is GTSNPN, CDR2 SVGIG, per germline (reference sequence). The trim removed 8 bases at V and 6 bases at J, leaving 6 bases unmatched. The CDR3 consists of 11 residues. This CDR3 reads CARGRDSEAFF. As DNA, the CDR3 is TGTGCCAGGGGGCGCGACTCTGAAGCTTTCTTT.

This chain joins TRBV6-5 and TRBJ2-1; D perhaps matches TRBD2 (5 bases). Trimming left V 6 bases short and J 2 bases short, with 11 bases between. The CDR3 is 14 residues long. Germline assignment: CDR1 MNHEY and CDR2 SVGAGI. The CDR3 bases are TGTGCCAGCAGGACTAAAGCGCCCTACAATGAGCAGTTCTTC. It yields the protein CASRTKAPYNEQFF.

Only a few counts were recorded for this clone. The rearrangement links TRBV27 to TRBJ2-7, with 12 bases matching TRBD2. Germline V lookup: CDR1 MNHEY, CDR2 SMNVEV (reference sequence). Trimming removed 2 bases from V and 4 bases from J; junction bases left unmatched: 12. The CDR3 is made up of 18 amino acids. The CDR3 coding sequence is TGTGCCAGCAGTTTAATTCCCCATCTAGCGGGGGGGACTTACGAGCAGTACTTC. Protein sequence: CASSLIPHLAGGTYEQYF.

The chain combines TRBV27 with TRBJ1-2; D not resolved. Germline assignment: CDR1 MNHEY and CDR2 SMNVEV (reference sequence). Trimming left V 3 bases short and J 8 bases short, with 13 bases between. CDR3 length: 13 amino acids. The CDR3 DNA follows: TGTGCCAGCAGTTTCTTGGGTCAAGGGGGCTACACCTTC. Translated: CASSFLGQGGYTF.

This clone was seen only once. The chain combines TRBV7-8 with TRBJ1-5, with D unclear. Germline CDR1 is SGHVS and CDR2 is FQNEAQ. V lost 5 bases and J 4 bases, leaving 6 bases between the germline ends. The CDR3 is made up of 12 amino acids. The chain's CDR3 is CASSRDNQPQHF. The CDR3 coding sequence is TGTGCCAGCAGCAGAGATAATCAGCCCCAGCATTTT.

The rearrangement links TRBV3-1 (or the pseudogene TRBV3-2) to TRBJ1-3; no reliable D call. Germline values: CDR1 LGHDT, CDR2 YNNKEL (reference sequence). This CDR3 region has 13 residues. V shed 4 bases and J shed 0 bases, with 4 bases lying between them. Written as DNA, the CDR3 is TGTGCCAGCAGCCTCAACTCTGGAAACACCATATATTTT. This encodes CASSLNSGNTIYF.

This chain links TRBV5-6 with TRBJ1-5; D is possibly TRBD1 (6 bases). The CDR3 is 14 residues long. Looked up from germline, CDR1 is SGHDT and CDR2 is YYEEEE. V was pared by 5 bases and J by 4 bases, with 13 bases between. Here the CDR3 DNA reads TGTGCCAGCAGGCGCACAGGGTCTAATCAGCCCCAGCATTTT. This encodes CASRRTGSNQPQHF.

The rearrangement links TRBV13 to TRBJ2-7; D might be TRBD1 (7 bases). This CDR3 region has 16 residues. Per germline, CDR1 PRHDT and CDR2 FYEKMQ (reference sequence). V lost 5 bases, J lost 1 base, and 18 bases lay in between. The DNA for the CDR3 is TGTGCCAGCAGCCCGCGGGGCCGGGACAGATCCTACGAGCAGTACTTC. Protein product: CASSPRGRDRSYEQYF. The full variable domain, completed using reference TRBV13 and TRBJ2-7, is AAGVIQSPRHLIKEKRETATLKCYPIPRHDTVYWYQQGPGQDPQFLISFYEKMQSDKGSIPDRFSAQQFSDYHSELNMSSLELGDSALYFCASSPRGRDRSYEQYFGPGTRLTVT.

The chain recombines TRBV19 with TRBJ1-1; the D gene is possibly TRBD1 (5 bases). The CDR3 runs to 13 residues. Looked up from germline, CDR1 is LNHDA and CDR2 is SQIVND (reference sequence). Deletions cut 3 bases from V and 4 bases from J, with 9 bases between. The CDR3 DNA is TGTGCCAGTAGTATCCGGGGGATCACTGAAGCTTTCTTT. Translated, it gives CASSIRGITEAFF. Using reference TRBV19 and TRBJ1-1 for the parts outside the CDR3, the full variable domain is DGGITQSPKYLFRKEGQNVTLSCEQNLNHDAMYWYRQDPGQGLRLIYYSQIVNDFQKGDIAEGYSVSREKKESFPLTVTSAQKNPTAFYLCASSIRGITEAFFGQGTRLTVV.